The 17 T cell receptor beta chains below all came from one sample that was sequenced in a study of OX40 agonist ivuxolimab in advanced cancers. Sequenced by immunoSEQ multiplex PCR; TCRdb stores in-frame clones only, minus some. The sample shows fewer than 85,000 clones, about four fifths of them seen only once. The material sequenced was CD4+ or CD8+ T cells sorted from blood, taken in a trial of the OX40 agonist ivuxolimab. Source of these receptors: an adult with an advanced solid tumor such as melanoma, head and neck, liver or kidney cancer.

The chain recombines TRBV4-1 with TRBJ2-2; 10 bases are a match to TRBD2. With V trimmed by 2 bases and J by 5 bases, 11 bases remained unmatched. Germline-derived CDR1 and CDR2 are MGHRA and YSYEKL. The CDR3 extends over 18 amino acids. As DNA, the CDR3 is TGCGCCAGCAGCCAATGGGCAGCGGGGGGGCCGGTAACCGGGGAGCTGTTTTTT. Translation: CASSQWAAGGPVTGELFF.

The CDR3 nucleotides are TGTGCCAGCAGCTTGGACCAGCAAGAGACCCAGTACTTC. It encodes CASSLDQQETQYF. The rearrangement joins TRBV5-4 to TRBJ2-5; D gene ambiguous. The ends were cut back, 0 bases at V and 2 bases at J, with 5 bases in the middle. Germline lookup yields CDR1 SGHNT and CDR2 YYREEE (reference sequence). The length of the CDR3 is 13 residues.

The sample holds a few counts of this clone. The rearrangement joins TRBV27 to TRBJ2-7; D may be TRBD1 (6 bases). Deletions cut 5 bases from V and 4 bases from J, with 12 bases between. The length of the CDR3 is 13 residues. Looked up from germline, CDR1 is MNHEY and CDR2 is SMNVEV (reference sequence). CDR3 in amino acids: CASSPTTGYEQYV. The DNA of the CDR3 is TGTGCCAGCAGTCCGACTACAGGGTACGAGCAGTACGTC.

The V and J genes are TRBV7-9 and TRBJ2-3, with D possibly TRBD1 on 6 matching bases. This CDR3 is built from 17 residues. V lost 6 bases and J 0 bases, leaving 19 bases between the germline ends. Per the germline V gene, CDR1 is SEHNR and CDR2 is FQNEAQ (reference sequence). In nucleotides, the CDR3 is TGTGCCAGCAGGACATCGATCAGGGGCACGAGCACAGATACGCAGTATTTT. Translated, it gives CASRTSIRGTSTDTQYF.

V is TRBV19 and J is TRBJ2-5; D perhaps matches TRBD1 (6 bases). V was shortened by 5 bases and J by 0 bases, with 16 bases between the two germline ends. The germline CDR1 and CDR2 sequences are LNHDA and SQIVND (reference sequence). The CDR3 sequence is 16 residues long. CDR3 DNA sequence: TGTGCCAGTAGTTGGCAGCTCCAGGGGTACCAAGAGACCCAGTACTTC. Protein: CASSWQLQGYQETQYF.

The V gene is TRBV28, the J gene TRBJ2-5; 13 bases are shared with TRBD2. J was trimmed by 5 bases and V by 5 bases; bases with no gene match: 5. This CDR3 spans 15 amino acids. The germline V gene encodes CDR1 MDHEN and CDR2 SYDVKM. The CDR3 DNA reads TGTGCCAGCAGTCTGACTAGCGGGAGGATGGAGACCCAGTACTTC. It yields the protein CASSLTSGRMETQYF.

The J gene is TRBJ1-1, the V gene TRBV6-6, with 8 bases lining up with TRBD1. CDR1 MNHNY and CDR2 SVGAGI come from the germline V gene (reference sequence). The length of the CDR3 is 13 residues. V lost 3 bases and J lost 8; bases outside the gene matches: 5. The CDR3 sequence is CASSYLGQGEAFF. CDR3 sequence (DNA): TGTGCCAGCAGTTATCTTGGACAGGGAGAAGCTTTCTTT.

The chain is built from TRBV7-2 and TRBJ2-5; a possible D gene is TRBD2 (6 bases). The CDR3 is made up of 15 amino acids. Looked up from germline, CDR1 is SGHTA and CDR2 is FQGNSA. Deletions cut 5 bases from V and 5 bases from J, with 18 bases between. The CDR3 loop is CASSLRAEGDETQYF. DNA for the CDR3: TGTGCCAGCAGCCTCCGGGCGGAGGGTGATGAGACCCAGTACTTC.

The chain carries TRBV6-5 and TRBJ2-3, with D uncertain. This CDR3 has 12 residues. Trimming shortened V by 6 bases and J by 6 bases, and 10 bases separated the two germline ends. Germline V gene data show CDR1 as MNHEY and CDR2 as SVGAGI. CDR3 amino acids: CASRGVWDTQYF. In DNA, the CDR3 is TGTGCCAGCAGGGGTGTGTGGGATACGCAGTATTTT.

This chain connects TRBV14 to TRBJ1-1; D unresolved. Germline CDR1 reads SGHDN; CDR2 reads FVKESK. Trimming took off 0 bases at V and 5 bases at J, with 13 bases between the two ends. This CDR3 contains 15 residues. The CDR3 DNA reads TGTGCCAGCAGCCAAGAACCAGTCAGTTGGACTGAAGCTTTCTTT. Translation gives CASSQEPVSWTEAFF.

This chain uses TRBV5-1 with TRBJ2-3; 13 nucleotides match TRBD2. The CDR3 has 16 amino acids. Germline assignment: CDR1 SGHRS and CDR2 YFSETQ. The V and J ends lost 5 bases and 5 bases, in that order; junction bases with no gene match: 8. The CDR3 reads CASRAGTSGDLDTQYF. DNA of the CDR3: TGCGCCAGCAGGGCCGGGACTAGCGGGGACTTAGATACGCAGTATTTT.

The chain carries TRBV5-4 and TRBJ2-1; D is undetermined. The germline V and J ends were trimmed by 3 bases and 0 bases, with 13 bases remaining between them. Germline V lookup: CDR1 SGHNT, CDR2 YYREEE (reference sequence). The CDR3 totals 16 residues. The DNA of the CDR3 is TGTGCCAGCAGCTCCCGGGCCCAAAGCTCCTACAATGAGCAGTTCTTC. Amino acid sequence: CASSSRAQSSYNEQFF. The full variable domain, its missing parts supplied by reference TRBV5-4 and TRBJ2-1, is ETGVTQSPTHLIKTRGQQVTLRCSSQSGHNTVSWYQQALGQGPQFIFQYYREEENGRGNFPPRFSGLQFPNYSSELNVNALELDDSALYLCASSSRAQSSYNEQFFGPGTRLTVL.

This clone ranks as medium-sized. The V call is TRBV11-3, the J call TRBJ1-5; TRBD1 matches at 10 bases. There are 16 residues in the CDR3. CDR1 and CDR2 (germline): SGHNT, YENEEA. Trimming removed 5 bases from V and 7 bases from J; junction bases left unmatched: 11. The CDR3 protein is CASSNERQGARQPQHF. CDR3 in DNA: TGTGCCAGCAGCAACGAACGACAGGGGGCTCGGCAGCCCCAGCATTTT. Supplemented by reference TRBV11-3 and TRBJ1-5, the full variable domain reads EAGVVQSPRYKIIEKKQPVAFWCNPISGHNTLYWYLQNLGQGPELLIRYENEEAVDDSQLPKDRFSAERLKGVDSTLKIQPAELGDSAVYLCASSNERQGARQPQHFGDGTRLSIL.

The gene calls are TRBV5-4 and TRBJ2-1; D is unclear. This CDR3 spans 16 amino acids. Germline lookup yields CDR1 SGHNT and CDR2 YYREEE (reference sequence). The V end lost 4 bases, the J end lost 0 bases, and 14 bases lay between the germline ends. This chain's CDR3 is CASSPNHPSSYNEQFF. The CDR3 bases are TGTGCCAGCAGCCCAAACCACCCTAGCTCCTACAATGAGCAGTTCTTC.

This rearrangement joins TRBV28 to TRBJ2-5; D remains unclear. The CDR3 covers 14 residues. The V end was cut by 5 bases, the J end by 0 bases, with 10 bases between. Germline-derived CDR1 and CDR2 are MDHEN and SYDVKM. As DNA, the CDR3 is TGTGCCAGCAGTCCCCCAGGACACCAAGAGACCCAGTACTTC. It encodes CASSPPGHQETQYF.

This clone was found once. CDR3 bases: TGTGCCAGCAGCTTGGTTGGGACAGTAAACACCGGGGAGCTGTTTTTT. It translates to CASSLVGTVNTGELFF. The chain carries TRBV5-6 and TRBJ2-2, with TRBD1 identical over 7 bases. In germline, CDR1 is SGHDT, CDR2 YYEEEE. The J segment lost 2 bases and the V segment lost 0 bases, leaving 4 bases of the junction unmatched. The CDR3 length is 16 residues.

This chain joins TRBV5-1 and TRBJ1-4; D not certain. The V end was cut by 1 base, the J end by 4 bases, with 8 bases between. The CDR3 is 14 residues long. CDR1 SGHRS and CDR2 YFSETQ come from the germline V gene. The CDR3 nucleotides read TGCGCCAGCAGCTTGTTCGACTATAATGAAAAACTGTTTTTT. Translated, it gives CASSLFDYNEKLFF. The full variable domain, completed using reference TRBV5-1 and TRBJ1-4, is KAGVTQTPRYLIKTRGQQVTLSCSPISGHRSVSWYQQTPGQGLQFLFEYFSETQRNKGNFPGRFSGRQFSNSRSEMNVSTLELGDSALYLCASSLFDYNEKLFFGSGTQLSVL.